One and the same sample provided the 32 T cell receptor beta chains below, sequenced in a study of blood T cell repertoires in COVID-19. Some clones are missing from TCRdb's copy, which holds only in-frame ones; the method was immunoSEQ multiplex PCR. The sample shows under 350,000 clones, around 90% of them seen only once. Material: PBMCs or T cells enriched from blood (not recorded which). These receptors came from a middle-aged woman who had recovered from COVID-19.

This clone has only one observation. This chain joins TRBV18 and TRBJ1-2; 7 positions agree with TRBD1. The length of the CDR3 is 15 residues. The ends lost 3 bases at V and 5 bases at J; junction bases unmatched: 9. Germline V CDR1 and CDR2: KGHSH, LQKENI. DNA for the CDR3: TGTGCCAGCTCACCGGCATCCAAGGGGGCTTATGGCTACACCTTC. This codes for CASSPASKGAYGYTF.

This clone was seen just once. In DNA, the CDR3 is TGTGCCAGCAGCGCGGGGGGGCAGCTAGAGACCCAGTACTTC. It is translated as CASSAGGQLETQYF. V gene TRBV9 combines with J gene TRBJ2-5; TRBD2 agrees at 8 bases. Looked up from germline, CDR1 is SGDLS and CDR2 is YYNGEE. The CDR3 runs to 14 residues. Losses at the gene ends were 3 bases for V and 4 bases for J; bases not matched to a gene: 5.

This chain connects TRBV7-9 to TRBJ2-1; TRBD1 matches at 9 bases. V shed 5 bases and J 12 bases; nucleotides not matched to a gene: 14. Germline lookup yields CDR1 SEHNR and CDR2 FQNEAQ (reference sequence). The CDR3 runs to 15 residues. The CDR3 nucleotides are TGTGCCAGCAGCGCATCCGGGACAGGGCCCTCCGCGCAGTTCTTC. It specifies CASSASGTGPSAQFF.

The chain couples TRBV20-1 to TRBJ1-4; D may be TRBD1 (5 bases). V shed 3 bases and J shed 7 bases, with 9 bases lying between them. Germline lookup yields CDR1 DFQATT and CDR2 SNEGSKA (reference sequence). The CDR3 has 12 amino acids. The CDR3 DNA follows: TGCAGTGCTAGTTGGGGGGGTGAAAAACTGTTTTTT. Protein product: CSASWGGEKLFF.

The V and J genes are TRBV15 and TRBJ2-1; the match to TRBD2 covers 8 bases. The V gene end was trimmed by 5 bases and the J gene end by 2 bases; junction bases not matched to a gene: 11. Germline V CDR1 and CDR2: LNHNV, YYDKDF (reference sequence). This CDR3 spans 17 amino acids. This CDR3 is CATSSLAGPRPYNEQFF. In DNA form, the CDR3 reads TGTGCCACCAGCTCCCTAGCGGGTCCCCGTCCCTACAATGAGCAGTTCTTC.

The chain carries TRBV4-2 and TRBJ2-4; D not resolved. CDR1 is LGHNA, CDR2 YNFKEQ, per germline. The CDR3 length is 24 residues. The V end was cut by 0 bases, the J end by 0 bases, with 33 bases between. The CDR3 is CASSQDPRPRFPSFPFQAKNIQYF. The CDR3 DNA sequence: TGTGCCAGCAGCCAAGATCCTCGTCCTAGATTTCCATCTTTCCCCTTCCAAGCCAAAAACATTCAGTACTTC.

The rearrangement links TRBV7-2 to TRBJ2-1; D remains ambiguous. This CDR3 region has 14 residues. The V gene lost 3 bases and the J gene lost 0 bases, with 6 bases spanning the gap. CDR1 SGHTA and CDR2 FQGNSA come from the germline V gene. The CDR3 loop is CASSLGNSYNEQFF. CDR3 in DNA: TGTGCCAGCAGCTTGGGCAACTCCTACAATGAGCAGTTCTTC.

CDR3: CAWSVLTGMSEGPEAFF. CDR3 nucleotide sequence: TGTGCCTGGAGTGTATTAACAGGGATGAGCGAGGGACCTGAAGCTTTCTTT. The chain recombines TRBV30 with TRBJ1-1, with D possibly matching TRBD1 (6 bases). The CDR3 has 17 amino acids. Trimming removed 0 bases from V and 6 bases from J, with 23 bases in between. CDR1 and CDR2 (germline): GTSNPN, SVGIG (reference sequence).

The chain has TRBV19 and TRBJ1-1, with 7 bases fitting TRBD1. The V segment lost 4 bases and the J segment 0 bases; nucleotides outside the gene matches: 5. CDR3 length: 15 amino acids. Germline CDR1 and CDR2: LNHDA and SQIVND (reference sequence). CDR3 sequence reads: CASSRGTVLNTEAFF. CDR3 DNA sequence: TGTGCCAGTAGTAGGGGGACAGTTTTGAACACTGAAGCTTTCTTT.

The chain couples TRBV30 to TRBJ1-2; D is possibly TRBD1 (6 bases). Germline CDR1 reads GTSNPN; CDR2 reads SVGIG (reference sequence). The CDR3 is made up of 15 amino acids. V gave up 7 bases and J gave up 4 bases, with 22 bases separating them. CDR3 residues: CASLDSDRLIYGYTF. CDR3 bases: TGTGCCTCCCTAGACAGTGACAGGTTAATCTATGGCTACACCTTC.

V usage is TRBV6-5 and J usage is TRBJ1-3; 8 positions match TRBD1. CDR1 and CDR2 (germline): MNHEY, SVGAGI. The V gene end was trimmed by 6 bases and the J gene end by 0 bases; junction bases not matched to a gene: 4. CDR3 length equals 15 residues. CDR3 sequence (DNA): TGTGCCAGCAGGGAGGACAGGGTCTCTGGAAACACCATATATTTT. Translation: CASREDRVSGNTIYF.

The chain joins TRBV10-2 to TRBJ2-6; the D gene is possibly TRBD2 (5 bases). Germline V CDR1 and CDR2: WSHSY, SAAADI. The V end lost 10 bases, the J end lost 0 bases, and 16 bases lay between the germline ends. The length of the CDR3 is 16 residues. CDR3 amino acids: CATSQRLASGANVLTF. CDR3 nucleotide sequence: TGCGCCACTAGCCAACGACTGGCCTCTGGGGCCAACGTCCTGACTTTC.

The chain has TRBV11-2 and TRBJ2-3; 8 bases align to TRBD2. This CDR3 spans 17 amino acids. The germline V gene encodes CDR1 SGHAT and CDR2 FQNNGV. J lost 1 base, V lost 4 bases, and 10 bases had no gene match. The chain's CDR3 is CASSYWGRAGGTDTQYF. CDR3 DNA: TGTGCCAGCAGCTACTGGGGGCGAGCGGGAGGCACAGATACGCAGTATTTT.

The V and J genes are TRBV4-2 and TRBJ2-5; 9 bases map to TRBD2. This CDR3 is built from 16 residues. Per germline, CDR1 LGHNA and CDR2 YNFKEQ. J lost 1 base, V lost 4 bases, and 7 bases had no gene match. This CDR3 is CASSPFSGGAQETQYF. CDR3 in DNA: TGTGCCAGCAGCCCATTTAGCGGGGGCGCCCAAGAGACCCAGTACTTC.

The chain is built from TRBV5-1 and TRBJ1-3, with 7 bases identical to TRBD1. Unmatched junction bases numbered 8, after V lost 1 base and J lost 4 bases. CDR3 length: 16 amino acids. Germline loops: CDR1 SGHRS, CDR2 YFSETQ. CDR3 amino acids: CASSLRGPTRGNTIYF. The CDR3 coding sequence is TGCGCCAGCAGCTTGAGGGGGCCCACTCGGGGAAACACCATATATTTT.

This rearrangement joins TRBV30 to TRBJ1-1; D is unresolved. The V gene lost 0 bases and the J gene lost 10 bases, with 9 bases spanning the gap. The CDR3 is 11 amino acids. Germline CDR1 GTSNPN, CDR2 SVGIG (reference sequence). CDR3 sequence: CAWSVFEAAFF. The CDR3 region has the DNA TGTGCCTGGAGTGTATTTGAAGCAGCTTTCTTT.

This chain uses TRBV25-1 with TRBJ2-3; 8 nucleotides match TRBD2. Germline V gene sequence: CDR1 MGHDK, CDR2 SYGVNS. CDR3 size: 16 residues. V was clipped by 5 bases and J by 1 base; unmatched bases: 8. The CDR3 loop is CASSSYSGGGTDTQYF. CDR3 nucleotide sequence: TGTGCCAGCAGTTCTTACTCGGGGGGGGGCACAGATACGCAGTATTTT.

V usage is TRBV10-3 and J usage is TRBJ2-7, with D perhaps matching TRBD1 (6 bases). The germline V gene encodes CDR1 ENHRY and CDR2 SYGVKD. The CDR3 runs to 14 residues. The V gene lost 2 bases and the J gene lost 2 bases, with 10 bases spanning the gap. CDR3 sequence (DNA): TGTGCCATCAGTGAGGGTCAGGGGCCCTACGAGCAGTACTTC. As protein: CAISEGQGPYEQYF.

With respect to this clone: The same CDR3 arises from other DNA sequences in this sample as well. The chain employs TRBV2 and TRBJ1-3; tentatively, D is TRBD1 (5 bases). This CDR3 has 14 residues. Per the germline V gene, CDR1 is SNHLY and CDR2 is FYNNEI. Trimming shortened V by 2 bases and J by 4 bases, and 9 bases separated the two germline ends. The CDR3 bases are TGTGCCAGCAGTGAACAGGGCGGCGGAAACACCATATATTTT. Translated: CASSEQGGGNTIYF.

The DNA for the CDR3 is TGTGCCAGCAGCTTAAGAGAGGGCCACGAGCAGTACTTC. The encoded protein is CASSLREGHEQYF. The J gene is TRBJ2-7, the V gene TRBV7-2; perhaps TRBD2 as D (5 bases). Germline V CDR1 and CDR2: SGHTA, FQGNSA. The CDR3 length is 13 residues. V lost 2 bases to trimming and J lost 5 bases, with 10 bases between them.

The chain uses TRBV10-3 and TRBJ2-7; 10 bases fit TRBD2. The CDR3 is 15 amino acids. V was pared by 5 bases and J by 10 bases, with 14 bases of the junction left unmatched. Germline loops: CDR1 ENHRY, CDR2 SYGVKD. The CDR3, as DNA: TGTGCCATCAGTCCAACCCTAGCGGGAGTCGGGATTCAGTACTTC. Translation: CAISPTLAGVGIQYF.

The gene calls are TRBV7-3 and TRBJ2-2, with TRBD2 as a possible D gene (5 bases). There are 14 residues in the CDR3. The V gene's germline CDR1 is SGHTA and CDR2 FQGTGA. The ends were cut back, 5 bases at V and 5 bases at J, with 12 bases in the middle. The DNA for the CDR3 is TGTGCCAGCAGCCCCCGTAGCGAAACCGGGGAGCTGTTTTTT. This encodes CASSPRSETGELFF.

The CDR3 DNA reads as TGTGCCAGCAGCGAAGACAGGGGTAGTGAAGCTTTCTTT. The encoded protein is CASSEDRGSEAFF. The V and J genes are TRBV7-9 and TRBJ1-1, with 8 bases identical to TRBD1. Per the germline V gene, CDR1 is SEHNR and CDR2 is FQNEAQ (reference sequence). The CDR3 is made up of 13 amino acids. The trim removed 5 bases at V and 7 bases at J, leaving 6 bases unmatched.

The rearrangement uses TRBV23-1 and TRBJ1-5; D is uncertain. TRBV23-1 qualifies as an ORF whose function is uncertain. With 10 bases removed from V and 6 bases from J, the gap between germline ends came to 16 bases. The CDR3 has 13 amino acids. For the CDR3, the DNA is TGCGCCACCCCGTGGTCGGGTATTCAGCCCCAGCATTTT. Amino acid sequence: CATPWSGIQPQHF.

V usage is TRBV5-1 and J usage is TRBJ1-4; D possibly corresponds to TRBD1 (5 bases). The ends were cut back, 0 bases at V and 4 bases at J, with 10 bases in the middle. Germline CDR1 reads SGHRS; CDR2 reads YFSETQ. The CDR3 has 15 residues. The CDR3: CASSLGSGINEKLFF. The CDR3 DNA sequence: TGCGCCAGCAGCTTGGGGTCAGGGATTAATGAAAAACTGTTTTTT.

The J gene is TRBJ1-4, the V gene TRBV6-5; TRBD1 matches 9 bases. Germline assignment: CDR1 MNHEY and CDR2 SVGAGI. The CDR3 loop spans 15 amino acids. Losses at the gene ends were 6 bases for V and 4 bases for J; bases not matched to a gene: 6. This CDR3 is CASRRDRVNNEKLFF. The CDR3 DNA sequence: TGTGCCAGCAGACGGGACAGGGTGAATAATGAAAAACTGTTTTTT.

About this clone: The same CDR3 can be traced to other DNA sequences in this sample. The chain carries TRBV15 and TRBJ1-1; D is uncertain. Looked up from germline, CDR1 is LNHNV and CDR2 is YYDKDF (reference sequence). This CDR3 is built from 14 residues. Trimming cost V 1 base and J 0 bases, with 6 bases left between them. This CDR3 is CATSRVGVNTEAFF. As DNA, the CDR3 is TGTGCCACCAGCAGAGTCGGGGTGAACACTGAAGCTTTCTTT.

CDR3 protein: CASQAVRAGGNTGELFF. In nucleotides, the CDR3 is TGTGCCAGCCAGGCGGTTAGGGCAGGGGGCAACACCGGGGAGCTGTTTTTT. V usage is TRBV5-8 and J usage is TRBJ2-2, with TRBD1 identical over 8 bases. The CDR3 sequence is 17 residues long. The V segment lost 7 bases and the J segment 2 bases; nucleotides outside the gene matches: 13. Germline CDR1 SGHTS, CDR2 YDEGEE.

The chain links TRBV5-6 to TRBJ2-3; possible D gene TRBD1, 5 bases. The CDR3 is 17 residues long. Germline CDR1 reads SGHDT; CDR2 reads YYEEEE. The V end lost 2 bases, the J end lost 1 base, and 17 bases lay between the germline ends. CDR3: CASSFWGSGARTDTQYF. The CDR3 region has the DNA TGTGCCAGCAGCTTTTGGGGCAGTGGGGCCCGCACAGATACGCAGTATTTT.

The count of this clone is one. The chain is built from TRBV7-2 and TRBJ1-6; D unclear. The V end was cut by 1 base, the J end by 0 bases, with 7 bases between. Germline V gives CDR1 SGHTA, CDR2 FQGNSA. This CDR3 comprises 16 residues. CDR3 protein: CASSLGRSSYNSPLHF. CDR3 nucleotide sequence: TGTGCCAGCAGCTTAGGACGGAGCTCCTATAATTCACCCCTCCACTTT. Based on the CDR3 plus reference TRBV7-2 and TRBJ1-6, the full variable domain is GAGVSQSPSNKVTEKGKDVELRCDPISGHTALYWYRQSLGQGLEFLIYFQGNSAPDKSGLPSDRFSAERTGGSVSTLTIQRTQQEDSAVYLCASSLGRSSYNSPLHFGNGTRLTVT.

This chain connects TRBV7-2 to TRBJ2-1, with TRBD2 identical over 8 bases. CDR1 is SGHTA, CDR2 FQGNSA, per germline. V was clipped by 7 bases and J by 0 bases; unmatched bases: 5. The CDR3 has 15 residues. Here the CDR3 DNA reads TGTGCCAGCACCCTCCGGGGGGGCTCCTACAATGAGCAGTTCTTC. Translating it yields CASTLRGGSYNEQFF.

The chain combines TRBV4-2 with TRBJ2-1; the match to TRBD2 covers 10 bases. The CDR3 is 15 residues long. The germline V gene encodes CDR1 LGHNA and CDR2 YNFKEQ. With V trimmed by 4 bases and J by 0 bases, 0 bases remained unmatched. The CDR3 spells CASSRLAGSYNEQFF. Here the CDR3 DNA reads TGTGCCAGCAGCCGACTAGCGGGCTCCTACAATGAGCAGTTCTTC.